The entry below describes one T cell receptor beta chain. Its antigen is not identified. Each TRB cDNA library was prepared by 5' RACE (with UMI labels). Reprocessing the 5' RACE reads, TCRdb reports a single entry for every CDR3 protein and omits DNA. The sample has about 62,000 distinct CDR3 sequences, and its top ten clones hold around 4%. The germline V gene has CDR1 SQVTM and CDR2 ANQGSEA. The CDR3 runs 13 residues. The source of the sample is a study of CXCR3-negative and CXCR3-positive naive CD8 T cells. General study points: TRB CDR3s were more hydrophobic in CXCR3-positive than in CXCR3-negative naive cells. Whereas memory cells differed, naive CXCR3-negative and CXCR3-positive cells shared similar TRBV-TRBJ usage.

The receptor's source is a human donor in good health. Some clones in this sample may be carry-over from other donors' samples. This chain uses TRBV29-1 with TRBJ1-5. The sequenced sample was naive CXCR3- CD8+ T cells from blood. The subset denotes: CD45RO-CCR7+CD27+CD95- naive CD8+ T cells lacking CXCR3 (TNR3-). CDR3 protein: CSVGVTVNQPQHF.